This T cell receptor (beta chain) came from a study of blood T cell repertoires in COVID-19. At the level of the study: Some COVID-19 samples were acute and others convalescent; all came from the United States, Italy and Spain.

The table came from immunoSEQ multiplex PCR; TCRdb's copy has only in-frame clones and leaves some out. The profile shows some 220,000 clones, around 80% of them singletons. The receptor was isolated from a man aged 50-59 years with active or convalescent COVID-19. Sequenced material: peripheral blood.

The CDR3 DNA is TGTGCCAGCAGCCGAGGGGACAGGGCTCGTGTGGGTAATTCACCCCTCCACTTT. Translation gives CASSRGDRARVGNSPLHF. The chain employs TRBV14 and TRBJ1-6; 9 bases map to TRBD1. J gave up 6 bases and V 4 bases, and 13 bases lay outside the gene matches. The CDR3 totals 18 residues. The germline gives CDR1 SGHDN, CDR2 FVKESK.